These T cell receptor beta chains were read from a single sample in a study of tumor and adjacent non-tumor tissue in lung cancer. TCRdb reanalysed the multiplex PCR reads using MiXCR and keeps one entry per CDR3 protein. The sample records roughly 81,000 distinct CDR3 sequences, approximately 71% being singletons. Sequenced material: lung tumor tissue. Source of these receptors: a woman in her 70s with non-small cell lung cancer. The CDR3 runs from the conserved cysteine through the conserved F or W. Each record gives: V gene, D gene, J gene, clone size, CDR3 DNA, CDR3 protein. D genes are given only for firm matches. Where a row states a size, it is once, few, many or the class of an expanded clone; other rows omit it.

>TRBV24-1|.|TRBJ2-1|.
TGTACTACCAGTGATAGACAGTTCAGTTTCGACAATGAGCAGTTCTTC
CTTSDRQFSFDNEQFF
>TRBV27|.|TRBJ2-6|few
TGTGCCAGCACCGGACTGGGCTCTGGGGCCAACGTCCTGACTTTC
CASTGLGSGANVLTF
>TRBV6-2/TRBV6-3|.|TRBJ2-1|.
TGTGCCAGCAACCTTAACGGGGTGGCGATGAATGAGCAGCTCTTT
CASNLNGVAMNEQLF
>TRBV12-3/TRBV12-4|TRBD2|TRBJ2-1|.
TGTGCCAGCAAACGTAGTTACGGGAGGGAGTACAGTGAGCAGTTCTTC
CASKRSYGREYSEQFF
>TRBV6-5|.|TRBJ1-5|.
TGTGCCACCAGTTACGGGCTCACAGATACGCAGCATTTT
CATSYGLTDTQHF
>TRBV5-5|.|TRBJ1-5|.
TGTGCGCAGCCCCGAGGCAGGGATAATCAGCCCCAGCATTTT
CAQPRGRDNQPQHF
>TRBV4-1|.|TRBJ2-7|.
TGCTCCAACAGCCAAGGTGTCCAAGCAACCTACGAGCAGTACTTC
CSNSQGVQATYEQYF
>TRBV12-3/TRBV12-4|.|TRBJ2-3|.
TGTGCCAGCAGTTTAGTGATCCGCTCAGATACGCATTATTTT
CASSLVIRSDTHYF
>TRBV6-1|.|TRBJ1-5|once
TGTGCCAGGAGTGACTATCACAGGGACCCAGGGCCCCAACATTTT
CARSDYHRDPGPQHF
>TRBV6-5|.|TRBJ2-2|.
TGTGCCAGCAGTCGTAACGGTACCGGGGAGCTGTTTTTT
CASSRNGTGELFF
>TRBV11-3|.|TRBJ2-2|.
TGTGTCAGCAGCTTAAGTCCAGGGAAGATGAACACCGGGAAGCTGTTTTTT
CVSSLSPGKMNTGKLFF
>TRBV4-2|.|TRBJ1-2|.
TGTGCCAGCGGCCAAGATAGGGGAGCCGTAGCTGAGCTTCATGGCTACAGCTTC
CASGQDRGAVAELHGYSF
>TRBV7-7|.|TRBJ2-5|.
TGTGCTAGCAGCTTAGAATTGGGAGAGACCCAGTACTTC
CASSLELGETQYF
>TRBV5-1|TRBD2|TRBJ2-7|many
TGCGCCAGCAGCTTGTCGGCGGGAGAGTACTACGAGCAGTACTTC
CASSLSAGEYYEQYF
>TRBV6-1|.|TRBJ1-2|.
.
CASSVGGGTYSHTF
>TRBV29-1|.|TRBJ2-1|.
TGCATCGTCGAGCCCGGTCCTACCTACAATGAGCAGTTCTTC
CIVEPGPTYNEQFF
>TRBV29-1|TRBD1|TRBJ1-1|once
TGCAGTGTTGGTTTGGACAGGGGGGATACTGAAGTTTTCTTT
CSVGLDRGDTEVFF
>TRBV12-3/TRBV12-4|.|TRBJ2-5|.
TGTGCCAGCAGTTTAGTGCAGAAAGAGACCCATTACTTC
CASSLVQKETHYF
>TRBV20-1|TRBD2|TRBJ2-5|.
TGCGGTGCGGGGGAGGGCCGACTTAACTCGGAAGAGACCCAGTACTTC
CGAGEGRLNSEETQYF
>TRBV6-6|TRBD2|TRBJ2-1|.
TGTGCCAGCATAGACCCTACTAGCGGGAGGGCCGGAAAGCAGTTCTTC
CASIDPTSGRAGKQFF
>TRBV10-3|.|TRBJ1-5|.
TGTGCCACCAGTGAGTCGATAGTGACGGGCCGCAATCAGCCCCAGCATTTT
CATSESIVTGRNQPQHF
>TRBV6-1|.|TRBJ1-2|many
TGTGCCAGCCGCGTTGGGCAGGTTTATAACTATGGCTACACCTTC
CASRVGQVYNYGYTF
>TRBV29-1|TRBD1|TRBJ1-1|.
TGCAGCGTTGTCAACAGGGGGACGAACGCTGAAACTTTCTTT
CSVVNRGTNAETFF